This T cell receptor beta chain stems from a study of shared clonotypes between healthy human individuals (dated by TCRdb to 2018 to 2021). Background on the whole study: A few men and a couple of women, aged 18 to 49 years, made up the cohort. The study deeply sequenced blood TCR repertoires of five healthy adults to estimate repertoire size and the extent of clonotype sharing between individuals. Between about 0.94 and 8.9 billion PBMCs per donor were obtained by leukapheresis. To increase sequencing depth and limit assay-specific biases, different laboratories used diverse techniques to prepare libraries and sequence TCR repertoires. For each donor, three plates each were used for CD4 naive and CD4 memory, two plates were used for CD8 naive, and one plate was used for CD8 memory.

The donors were healthy, HIV-negative adults who had no recently reported acute infections or vaccinations. Only Caucasian adults living in Nashville, Tennessee, USA were represented among the donors. Magnetic negative selection was used to enrich CD4+ T cells, after which naive cells were positively selected on CD45RA and the negative fraction became the memory subset. Blood was collected by leukapheresis, and PBMCs were isolated by Ficoll-Histopaque density gradient centrifugation and then cryopreserved in liquid nitrogen vapor phase. Purity and quantity of every magnetically sorted T cell population were checked by analytical flow cytometry. Genomic DNA was isolated from each sorted fraction and quantified by UV absorbance on a Nanodrop 2000c. What the research found in general, with its limitations: Compared with non-shared clonotypes, clonotypes shared by all four sorted-subset donors had higher generation probabilities. The genetic and exposure-history diversity represented was limited by the small number of donors. Sampling was limited to blood, and TCR repertoires in tissue likely differ from TCR repertoires in blood. Estimated clonotype richness was generally larger for naive than for memory subsets. Based on pairwise subsampling, the degree of clonotype sharing among donors was expected to be affected by sequencing depth. Sharing across a few donors was observed for about 5% of naive CD4, 3% to 3.5% of naive CD8, 2% to 2.5% of memory CD4, and around 0.44% of memory CD8 clonotypes. Incomplete sequencing was indicated by rarefaction of sorted-subset datasets, despite the large sequencing depth.

The CDR3 runs 15 residues from the cysteine to the phenylalanine. Only the CDR3 part of the read is kept: 45 bases, read in frame from the first base. The V end loses 8 bases and the J end loses 0 bases, and a stretch of 14 bases separates them. As encoded in the germline V gene, CDR1 is MNHEY while CDR2 is SVGAGI. Details on this clone: Its specific antigen is unknown. No base quality information exists; no much larger clone differs at one position.

Using the deep immunoSEQ assay, multiplex PCR amplified TCR CDR3 regions from genomic DNA. Genomic DNA extracted from each cell subset was distributed evenly over all wells of several immunoSEQ 96-well plates, and each plate served as one replicate. For sorted subsets, each replicate PCR was loaded with 200 ng genomic DNA, equivalent to 25,000 to 30,000 T cell genomes. The purified libraries were quantified using a Qubit 3.0 fluorometer, sized with a Bioanalyzer 2100, and then quantified again using the KAPA Library Quantification kit. Every immunoSEQ 96-well plate was sequenced on a separate single-read 150-cycle Illumina NextSeq 550 flow cell. Per the authors' processing: Because the immunoSEQ output included only junctional sequences and no quality scores, the filtering could not be the same as the filtering used for full-length reads. Sequences were annotated with PyIR, a Python wrapper for IgBLAST v1.9, using IMGT germline references to assign V/J genes and CDR3. Reads were filtered out if the reads had weak V/J assignments (E-value above 1e-6), no CDR3, stop codons, out-of-frame junctions, or ambiguous translated residues. A V3J clonotype was defined by an identical inferred V gene, J gene, and CDR3 amino acid sequence. Percentage overlap between repertoires was computed as shared unique clonotypes divided by the size of the smaller repertoire. RTK rarefaction, the Chao1 estimator, and Recon v2.1 estimates of unobserved clonotypes were used to assess repertoire richness. Generation probabilities for all TCRbeta clonotypes obtained by the gDNA method from a handful of donors were computed using OLGA. TCRdb took over this immuneACCESS table, retaining in-frame rearrangements with V and J assigned. Such tables are incomplete; in checked studies, under half of the missing clones stem from an unresolved V gene, and the remainder is unexplained. The DNA gave D and trimming, while V, J and clone size come from that table. This sample comprises about 520,000 clones, 95% to 96% of them detected only once. Jointly, the top ten make up nearly 0.065% of the sample.

The receptor comes from a woman under 40 in good health. Here the chain combines TRBV6-5 and TRBJ1-5; a weak D assignment points to TRBD1 (6 bases agree). Material: naive CD4+ T cells sorted from blood. The cell subset or site label on this specimen signifies: CD45RA+ positively selected. The nucleotides are TGTGCCAGCTCCTTGAGGGGGGGTAGCAATCAGCCCCAGCATTTT. Its product reads: CASSLRGGSNQPQHF.